Listed below are T cell receptor beta chains from one sample, sequenced in a study of cytomegalovirus exposure and HLA in healthy donors. Here immunoSEQ multiplex PCR was the method, and the copy in TCRdb shows in-frame clones only, minus some. The data contain 200,000 or so clones, over 65% of them singletons. Sequenced sample: PBMCs. The receptors shown here come from a human donor in good health. Both conserved end residues are part of each CDR3. Each record gives: clone size, J gene, D gene, V gene, CDR3 protein, CDR3 DNA. D genes are given only for firm matches. Rows may omit the clone size; those that give it use once, few, many or a size class.

>-|TRBJ1-2|-|TRBV15
CATSRSFGANYGYTF
TGTGCCACCAGCAGAAGTTTCGGAGCTAACTATGGCTACACCTTC
>-|TRBJ2-3|TRBD1|TRBV5-1
CASSLWGQLDTQYF
TGCGCCAGCAGCTTGTGGGGACAGTTAGATACGCAGTATTTT
>-|TRBJ1-1|TRBD1|TRBV5-1
CASSQQGAMNTEAFF
TGCGCCAGCAGCCAACAGGGGGCCATGAACACTGAAGCTTTCTTT
>-|TRBJ1-2|TRBD1|TRBV7-2
CASSPGQGRNYGYTF
TGTGCCAGCAGCCCTGGACAGGGGAGAAACTATGGCTACACCTTC
>-|TRBJ2-7|TRBD2|TRBV30
CAWMFAGAPAQYF
TGTGCCTGGATGTTCGCGGGAGCACCGGCGCAGTACTTC
>once|TRBJ2-1|-|TRBV19
CASSTRASYPNEQFF
TGTGCCAGTAGTACGCGGGCCTCATACCCCAATGAGCAGTTCTTC
>-|TRBJ2-3|-|TRBV10-2
CASSYRIRGRTQYF
TGCGCCAGCAGTTACAGGATCCGAGGTCGTACGCAGTATTTT
>-|TRBJ2-1|TRBD2|TRBV9
CASSAAGGLAYNEQFF
TGTGCCAGCAGCGCCGCGGGGGGACTCGCCTACAATGAGCAGTTCTTC
>-|TRBJ1-5|-|TRBV12-1
CASSFRGFGQPQHF
TGTGCCAGCAGCTTCAGAGGGTTCGGGCAGCCCCAGCATTTT
>-|TRBJ2-2|TRBD2|TRBV2
CASTYRGGTGELFF
TGTGCCAGCACCTACCGGGGGGGGACCGGGGAGCTGTTTTTT
>-|TRBJ2-3|TRBD2|TRBV4-1
CASSQDETSGWYGGTDTQYF
TGCGCCAGCAGCCAAGATGAGACTAGCGGATGGTATGGAGGCACAGATACGCAGTATTTT
>-|TRBJ2-1|TRBD2|TRBV6-5
CASSRWTSNEQFF
TGTGCCAGCAGCCGCTGGACTAGTAATGAGCAGTTCTTC
>-|TRBJ2-7|-|TRBV9
CASSVGGLAYEQYF
TGTGCCAGCAGCGTAGGGGGACTCGCCTACGAGCAGTACTTC
>-|TRBJ2-5|-|TRBV29-1
CSVVQRETQYF
TGCAGCGTTGTCCAGCGAGAGACCCAGTACTTC
>-|TRBJ2-7|-|TRBV12-2
CASRLPPQASLTYEQYF
TGTGCAAGTCGTCTTCCTCCTCAGGCGTCTCTTACCTACGAGCAGTACTTC
>once|TRBJ1-2|TRBD1|TRBV29-1
CSGLAGQGVYGYTF
TGCAGCGGATTGGCGGGACAGGGTGTCTATGGCTACACCTTC
>-|TRBJ2-7|-|TRBV9
CASSVGYSSYEQYF
TGTGCCAGCAGCGTAGGCTACAGCTCCTACGAGCAGTACTTC
>-|TRBJ1-5|-|TRBV6-6
CASSYIGGEQPQHF
TGTGCCAGCAGTTATATCGGGGGAGAACAGCCCCAGCATTTT
>-|TRBJ2-7|TRBD1|TRBV4-3
CASSQSGTGGNEQYF
TGCGCCAGCAGCCAATCCGGGACAGGGGGCAACGAGCAGTACTTC
>few|TRBJ2-6|-|TRBV6-1
CASSGHRVLRGANVLTF
TGTGCCAGCAGTGGGCACAGGGTACTGAGAGGGGCCAACGTCCTGACTTTC
>-|TRBJ2-5|-|TRBV29-1
CSVEDRRGETQYF
TGCAGCGTTGAAGATCGACGGGGAGAGACCCAGTACTTC
>-|TRBJ2-7|-|TRBV2
CASTQPPVSYEQYF
TGTGCCAGCACCCAACCCCCAGTCTCCTACGAGCAGTACTTC
>-|TRBJ2-1|-|TRBV5-4
CASSRGGRKGEQFF
TGTGCCAGCAGCCGAGGAGGTCGTAAGGGTGAGCAGTTCTTC
>-|TRBJ1-6|-|TRBV18
CASSLAGEILLHF
TGTGCCAGCTCCCTCGCGGGGGAAATACTCCTCCACTTT
>-|TRBJ1-1|-|TRBV28
CASRNDRENTEAFF
TGTGCCAGCAGAAACGACAGAGAGAACACTGAAGCTTTCTTT
>-|TRBJ2-1|TRBD1|TRBV2
CASGQGYEQFF
TGTGCCAGCGGACAGGGGTATGAGCAGTTCTTC
>-|TRBJ1-2|-|TRBV9
CASSVWGEGSNGYTF
TGTGCCAGCAGCGTTTGGGGGGAAGGGAGCAATGGCTACACCTTC
>once|TRBJ2-5|-|TRBV28
CASSLVVRGETQYF
TGTGCCAGCAGCTTGGTCGTCAGGGGAGAGACCCAGTACTTC
>-|TRBJ2-7|TRBD1|TRBV7-2
CASSFLGQGGYEQYF
TGTGCCAGCAGCTTTTTGGGACAGGGAGGCTACGAGCAGTACTTC
>-|TRBJ1-1|TRBD1|TRBV19
CASSGGQRNTEAFF
TGTGCCAGTAGTGGGGGACAGCGGAACACTGAAGCTTTCTTT
>-|TRBJ1-5|-|TRBV27
CASSFRRDQPQHF
TGTGCCAGCAGTTTCCGTCGTGATCAGCCCCAGCATTTT
>-|TRBJ1-1|-|TRBV10-3
CAIRRGDTEAFF
TGTGCCATAAGACGGGGGGACACTGAAGCTTTCTTT
>-|TRBJ2-1|-|TRBV2
CASRGLDNEQFF
TGTGCCAGCAGAGGACTCGACAATGAGCAGTTCTTC
>-|TRBJ2-2|TRBD2|TRBV4-2
CASSLTSGRRGTGELFF
TGTGCCAGCAGCCTAACTAGCGGGAGGAGGGGCACCGGGGAGCTGTTTTTT
>-|TRBJ2-5|TRBD2|TRBV7-2
CASSDLGLAMETQYF
TGTGCCAGCAGCGATCTAGGACTAGCGATGGAGACCCAGTACTTC
>few|TRBJ1-2|-|TRBV9
CASSPYWGSNYGYTF
TGTGCCAGCAGCCCTTATTGGGGCTCTAACTATGGCTACACCTTC
>-|TRBJ1-2|-|TRBV6-5
CASSYSKGVYGYTF
TGTGCCAGCAGTTACTCCAAAGGGGTCTATGGCTACACCTTC
>once|TRBJ2-7|-|TRBV5-1
CASSLGQVYEQYF
TGCGCCAGCAGCTTGGGACAGGTCTACGAGCAGTACTTC
>once|TRBJ2-6|-|TRBV9
CASSPQRAGANVLTF
TGTGCCAGCAGCCCCCAAAGAGCCGGGGCCAACGTCCTGACTTTC
>-|TRBJ1-1|-|TRBV19
CASSMGAMNTEAFF
TGTGCCAGTAGTATGGGGGCCATGAACACTGAAGCTTTCTTT
>-|TRBJ2-1|-|TRBV30
CAWRAGLSSYNEQFF
TGTGCCTGGAGAGCGGGTCTCTCGAGCTACAATGAGCAGTTCTTC
>-|TRBJ2-7|-|TRBV29-1
CSVGGGRGLPEQYF
TGCAGCGTTGGAGGGGGCCGGGGACTGCCCGAGCAGTACTTC
>once|TRBJ2-7|TRBD2|TRBV5-1
CASSLGLSGKYEQYF
TGCGCCAGCAGCTTGGGTCTTAGCGGGAAATACGAGCAGTACTTC
>-|TRBJ1-2|-|TRBV4-2
CASSHNGADYGYTF
TGTGCCAGCAGCCATAATGGGGCAGACTATGGCTACACCTTC
>-|TRBJ1-4|-|TRBV7-9
CASTDGQSHEKLFF
TGTGCCAGCACGGACGGACAATCCCACGAAAAACTGTTTTTT
>-|TRBJ2-7|-|TRBV10-2
CAIRDRINYEQYF
TGCGCCATCCGAGACAGGATAAACTACGAGCAGTACTTC
>-|TRBJ1-1|-|TRBV7-2
CASSLGGGMNTEAFF
TGTGCCAGCAGCCTGGGTGGCGGGATGAACACTGAAGCTTTCTTT
>-|TRBJ1-2|TRBD1|TRBV2
CASRGTGGNGYTF
TGTGCCAGCAGGGGGACAGGGGGCAATGGCTACACCTTC
>-|TRBJ2-5|TRBD1|TRBV4-2
CASSQGGQGMGETQYF
TGTGCCAGCAGCCAAGGAGGACAGGGAATGGGAGAGACCCAGTACTTC
>-|TRBJ2-7|TRBD1|TRBV6-6
CASSYSGQGYEQYF
TGTGCCAGCAGTTACTCCGGACAGGGCTACGAGCAGTACTTC
>once|TRBJ2-7|TRBD1|TRBV28
CASSPRQGRHEQYF
TGTGCCAGCAGTCCACGACAGGGAAGACACGAGCAGTACTTC
>-|TRBJ2-3|TRBD2|TRBV2
CASSDLAGGRNTQYF
TGTGCCAGCAGTGATCTAGCGGGAGGACGAAATACGCAGTATTTT
>-|TRBJ2-7|-|TRBV5-4
CASSSGPQIGAYEQYF
TGTGCCAGCAGCTCCGGCCCTCAGATAGGGGCCTACGAGCAGTACTTC
>-|TRBJ2-2|-|TRBV7-8
CASRHTQLGTLNTGELFF
TGTGCCAGCAGGCACACCCAGCTGGGGACTCTTAACACCGGGGAGCTGTTTTTT
>few|TRBJ2-7|-|TRBV5-1
CASSLAETIYEQYF
TGCGCCAGCAGCCTTGCGGAAACTATCTACGAGCAGTACTTC